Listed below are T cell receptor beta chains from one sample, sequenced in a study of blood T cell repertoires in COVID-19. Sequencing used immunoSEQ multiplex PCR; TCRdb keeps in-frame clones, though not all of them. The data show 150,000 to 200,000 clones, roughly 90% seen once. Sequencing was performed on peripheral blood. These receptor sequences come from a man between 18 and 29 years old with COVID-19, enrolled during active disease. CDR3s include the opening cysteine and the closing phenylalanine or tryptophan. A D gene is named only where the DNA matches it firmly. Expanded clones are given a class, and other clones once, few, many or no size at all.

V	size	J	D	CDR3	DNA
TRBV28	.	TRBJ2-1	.	CASSLGATGTNEQFF	TGTGCCAGCAGTTTAGGGGCGACAGGGACTAATGAGCAGTTCTTC
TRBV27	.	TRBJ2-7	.	CASSFRDSYEQYF	TGTGCCAGCAGTTTCAGGGACTCCTACGAGCAGTACTTC
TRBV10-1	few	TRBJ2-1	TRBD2	CASSRDYYNEQFF	TGCGCCAGCAGCCGGGACTATTACAATGAGCAGTTCTTC
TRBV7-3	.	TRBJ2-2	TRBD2	CASSSPGLEMRTGELFF	TGTGCCAGCAGCTCTCCTGGACTAGAGATGAGGACCGGGGAGCTGTTTTTT
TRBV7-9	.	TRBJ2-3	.	CASRAGTSTDTQYF	TGTGCCAGCAGAGCGGGCACAAGCACAGATACGCAGTATTTT
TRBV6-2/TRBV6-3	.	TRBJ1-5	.	CASSQGQYSNQPQHF	TGTGCCAGCAGCCAAGGACAGTATAGCAATCAGCCCCAGCATTTT
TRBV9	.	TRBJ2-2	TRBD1	CASSTPSGTGNTGELFF	TGTGCCAGCAGCACCCCCTCCGGGACAGGGAACACCGGGGAGCTGTTTTTT
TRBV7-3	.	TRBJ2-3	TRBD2	CASSPPGGLSDTQYF	TGTGCCAGCAGCCCCCCCGGGGGACTATCAGATACGCAGTATTTT
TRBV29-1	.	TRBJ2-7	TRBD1	CSVPGQGYEQYF	TGCAGCGTCCCCGGACAGGGGTACGAGCAGTACTTC
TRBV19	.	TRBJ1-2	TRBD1	CASSIGGQVKGYTF	TGTGCCAGTAGTATTGGAGGACAGGTAAAAGGCTACACCTTC
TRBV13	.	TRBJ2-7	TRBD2	CASSPGTSYYEQYF	TGTGCCAGCAGCCCAGGGACTAGCTATTACGAGCAGTACTTC
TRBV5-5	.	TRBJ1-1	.	CASSLVAVNTEAFF	TGTGCCAGCAGCTTGGTGGCGGTGAACACTGAAGCTTTCTTT
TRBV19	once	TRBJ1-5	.	CASSRRGLSGNQPQHF	TGTGCCAGTAGTCGCCGCGGACTTTCGGGCAATCAGCCCCAGCATTTT
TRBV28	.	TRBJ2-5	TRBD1	CASRHRGAETQYF	TGTGCCAGCAGACACAGGGGTGCAGAGACCCAGTACTTC
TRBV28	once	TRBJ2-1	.	CASMKLQATYNEQFF	TGTGCCAGCATGAAATTACAGGCAACCTACAATGAGCAGTTCTTC
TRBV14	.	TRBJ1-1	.	CASSALGAPMNTEAFF	TGTGCCAGCAGCGCCTTGGGGGCCCCGATGAACACTGAAGCTTTCTTT
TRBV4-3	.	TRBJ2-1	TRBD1	CASSQARQGNEQFF	TGCGCCAGCAGCCAAGCCAGACAGGGCAATGAGCAGTTCTTC
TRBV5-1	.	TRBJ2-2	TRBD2	CASSPWEGNTGELFF	TGCGCCAGCAGCCCCTGGGAGGGGAACACCGGGGAGCTGTTTTTT
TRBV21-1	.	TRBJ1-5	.	CASSKEGQYSNQPQHF	TGTGCCAGCAGCAAAGAAGGACAGTATAGCAATCAGCCCCAGCATTTT
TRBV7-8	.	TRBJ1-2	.	CASSPSAGGYGYTF	TGTGCCAGCAGCCCAAGCGCGGGGGGCTATGGCTACACCTTC
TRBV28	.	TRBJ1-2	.	CASSTGGALGYGYTF	TGTGCCAGCAGTACTGGGGGGGCGCTGGGCTATGGCTACACCTTC
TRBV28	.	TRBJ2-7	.	CASRPRLYEQYF	TGTGCCAGCAGGCCGAGGTTGTACGAGCAGTACTTC
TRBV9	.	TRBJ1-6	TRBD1	CASSETGEPSYNSPLHF	TGTGCCAGCAGCGAGACAGGGGAGCCTAGCTATAATTCACCCCTCCACTTT
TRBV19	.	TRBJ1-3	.	CASSTGAHTIYF	TGTGCCAGTAGTACCGGTGCCCACACCATATATTTT
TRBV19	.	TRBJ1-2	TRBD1	CASSSGQAGYTF	TGTGCCAGTAGCTCCGGACAGGCCGGCTACACCTTC
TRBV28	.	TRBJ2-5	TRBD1	CASSLKLWDRGRNRRGPRGETQYF	TGTGCCAGCAGTTTAAAGTTGTGGGACAGGGGGCGCAATAGACGAGGTCCTAGAGGGGAGACCCAGTACTTC
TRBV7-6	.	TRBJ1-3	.	CASSGPQGRRENTIYF	TGTGCCAGCAGCGGACCTCAGGGTCGTAGGGAAAACACCATATATTTT
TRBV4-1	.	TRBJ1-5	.	CASSQWGGDSNQPQHF	TGCGCCAGCAGCCAATGGGGCGGCGATAGCAATCAGCCCCAGCATTTT
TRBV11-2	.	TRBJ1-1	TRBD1	CASGHTGGTEAFF	TGTGCCAGCGGACATACAGGGGGGACTGAAGCTTTCTTT
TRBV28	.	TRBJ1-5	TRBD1	CASSQDRGYNQPQHF	TGTGCCAGCAGTCAGGACAGGGGATATAATCAGCCCCAGCATTTT
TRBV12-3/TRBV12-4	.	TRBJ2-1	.	CASQDSPYNEQFF	TGTGCCAGCCAGGACAGCCCCTACAATGAGCAGTTCTTC
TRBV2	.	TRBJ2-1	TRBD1	CASSEGTGPHNEQFF	TGTGCCAGCAGTGAAGGGACAGGACCCCACAATGAGCAGTTCTTC